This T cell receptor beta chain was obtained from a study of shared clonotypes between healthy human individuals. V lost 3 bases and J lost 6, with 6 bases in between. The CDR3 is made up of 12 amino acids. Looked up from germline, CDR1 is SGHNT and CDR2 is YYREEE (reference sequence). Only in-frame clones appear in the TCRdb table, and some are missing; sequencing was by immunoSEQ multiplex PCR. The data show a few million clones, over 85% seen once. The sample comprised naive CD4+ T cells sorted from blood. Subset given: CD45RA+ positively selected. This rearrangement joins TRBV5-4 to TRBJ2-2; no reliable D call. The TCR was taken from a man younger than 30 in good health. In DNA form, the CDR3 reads TGTGCCAGCAGCTCCAGTCCCGGGGAGCTGTTTTTT. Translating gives CASSSSPGELFF.